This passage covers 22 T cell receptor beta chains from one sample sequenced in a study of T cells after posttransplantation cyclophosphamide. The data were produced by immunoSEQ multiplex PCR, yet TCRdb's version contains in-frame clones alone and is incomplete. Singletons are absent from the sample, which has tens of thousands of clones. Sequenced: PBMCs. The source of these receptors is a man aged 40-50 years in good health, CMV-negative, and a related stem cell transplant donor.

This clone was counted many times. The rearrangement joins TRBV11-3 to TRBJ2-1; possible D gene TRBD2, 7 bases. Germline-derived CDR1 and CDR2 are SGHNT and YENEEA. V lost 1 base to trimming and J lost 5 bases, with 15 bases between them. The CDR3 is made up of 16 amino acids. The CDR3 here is CASSLGGGGTDNEQFF. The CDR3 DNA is TGTGCCAGCAGCTTAGGGGGAGGGGGGACCGACAATGAGCAGTTCTTC.

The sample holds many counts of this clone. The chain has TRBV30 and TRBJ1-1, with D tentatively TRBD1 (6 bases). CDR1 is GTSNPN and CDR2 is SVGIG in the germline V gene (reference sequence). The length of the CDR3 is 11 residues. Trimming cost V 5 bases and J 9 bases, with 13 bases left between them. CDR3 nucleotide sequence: TGTGCCTGGGTCGACGGGGGGCAAGCTTTCTTT. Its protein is CAWVDGGQAFF.

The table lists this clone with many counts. The chain's CDR3 is CASNAGTPNTEAFF. For the CDR3, the DNA is TGTGCCAGTAACGCCGGGACACCGAACACTGAAGCTTTCTTT. The J gene is TRBJ1-1, the V gene TRBV19; weak D call: TRBD1 (6 bases). The CDR3 sequence is 14 residues long. V was clipped by 7 bases and J by 1 base, with 13 bases between them. The germline V gene has CDR1 LNHDA and CDR2 SQIVND (reference sequence).

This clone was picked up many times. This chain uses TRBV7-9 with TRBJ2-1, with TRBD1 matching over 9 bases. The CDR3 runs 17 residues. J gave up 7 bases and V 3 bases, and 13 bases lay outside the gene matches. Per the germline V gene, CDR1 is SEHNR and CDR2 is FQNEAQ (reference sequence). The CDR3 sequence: CASSFPYRDRADNEQFF. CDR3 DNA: TGTGCCAGCAGCTTCCCCTACCGGGACAGGGCGGATAATGAGCAGTTCTTC.

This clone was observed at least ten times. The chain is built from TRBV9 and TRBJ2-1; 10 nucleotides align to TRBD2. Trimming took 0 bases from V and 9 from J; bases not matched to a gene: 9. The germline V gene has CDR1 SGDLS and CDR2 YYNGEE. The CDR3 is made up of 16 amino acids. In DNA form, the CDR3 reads TGTGCCAGCAGCGTAGGGACTAGCGGAGGGGGGGCTGAGCAGTTCTTC. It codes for CASSVGTSGGGAEQFF.

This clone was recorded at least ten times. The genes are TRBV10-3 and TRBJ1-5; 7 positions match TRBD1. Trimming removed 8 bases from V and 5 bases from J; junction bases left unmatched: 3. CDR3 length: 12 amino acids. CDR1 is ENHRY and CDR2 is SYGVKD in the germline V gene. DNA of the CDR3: TGTGCCATCGGGACAGCAGATCAGCCCCAGCATTTT. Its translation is CAIGTADQPQHF.

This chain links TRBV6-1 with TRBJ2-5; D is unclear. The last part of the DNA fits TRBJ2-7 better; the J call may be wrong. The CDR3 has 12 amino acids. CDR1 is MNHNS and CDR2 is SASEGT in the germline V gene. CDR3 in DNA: TGTGCCAGCAGTGAAGTTCGCTACGAGCAGTACTTC. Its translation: CASSEVRYEQYF.

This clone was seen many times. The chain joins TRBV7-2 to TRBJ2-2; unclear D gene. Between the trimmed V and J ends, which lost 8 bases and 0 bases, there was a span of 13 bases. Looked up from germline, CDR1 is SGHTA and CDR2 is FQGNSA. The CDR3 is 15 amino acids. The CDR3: CASQPERANTGELFF. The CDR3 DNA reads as TGTGCCAGCCAACCGGAGCGAGCGAACACCGGGGAGCTGTTTTTT.

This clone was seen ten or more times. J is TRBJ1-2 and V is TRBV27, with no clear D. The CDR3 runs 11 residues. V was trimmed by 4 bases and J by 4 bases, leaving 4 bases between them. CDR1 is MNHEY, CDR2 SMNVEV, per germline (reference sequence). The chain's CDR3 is CASSSLYGYTF. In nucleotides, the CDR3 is TGTGCCAGCAGTTCCCTCTATGGCTACACCTTC.

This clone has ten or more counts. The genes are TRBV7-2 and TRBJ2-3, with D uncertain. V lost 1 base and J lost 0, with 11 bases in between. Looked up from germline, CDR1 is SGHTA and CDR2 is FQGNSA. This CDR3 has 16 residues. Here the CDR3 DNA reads TGTGCCAGCAGCTTAGGGCTGCAGGCTAGCACAGATACGCAGTATTTT. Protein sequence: CASSLGLQASTDTQYF. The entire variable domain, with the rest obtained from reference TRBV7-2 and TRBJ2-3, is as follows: GAGVSQSPSNKVTEKGKDVELRCDPISGHTALYWYRQSLGQGLEFLIYFQGNSAPDKSGLPSDRFSAERTGGSVSTLTIQRTQQEDSAVYLCASSLGLQASTDTQYFGPGTRLTVL.

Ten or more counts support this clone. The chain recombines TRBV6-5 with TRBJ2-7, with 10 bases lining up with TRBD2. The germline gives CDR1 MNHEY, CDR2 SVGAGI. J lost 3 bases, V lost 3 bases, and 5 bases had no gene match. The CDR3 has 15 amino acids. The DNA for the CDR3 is TGTGCCAGCAGTTATACTAGCGGGATAGTCTACGAGCAGTACTTC. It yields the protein CASSYTSGIVYEQYF.

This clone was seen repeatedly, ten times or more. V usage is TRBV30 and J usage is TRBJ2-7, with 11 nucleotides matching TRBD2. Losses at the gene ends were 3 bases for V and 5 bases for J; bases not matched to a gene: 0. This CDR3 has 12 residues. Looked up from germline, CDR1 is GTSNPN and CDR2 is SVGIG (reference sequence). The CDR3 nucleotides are TGTGCCTGGAGGGGACTAGCGGACGAGCAGTACTTC. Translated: CAWRGLADEQYF.

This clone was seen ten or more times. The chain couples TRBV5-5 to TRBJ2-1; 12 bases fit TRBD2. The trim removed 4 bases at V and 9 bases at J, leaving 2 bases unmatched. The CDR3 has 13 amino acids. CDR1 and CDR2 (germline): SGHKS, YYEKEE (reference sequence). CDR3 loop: CASSPTSGGEQFF. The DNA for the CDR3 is TGTGCCAGCAGCCCGACTAGCGGGGGTGAGCAGTTCTTC.

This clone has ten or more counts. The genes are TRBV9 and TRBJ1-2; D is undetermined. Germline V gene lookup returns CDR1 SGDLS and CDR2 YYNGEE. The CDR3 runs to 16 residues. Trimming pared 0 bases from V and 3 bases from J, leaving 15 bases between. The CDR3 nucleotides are TGTGCCAGCAGCGTAGCTAAAAATCCGAGGGACTATGGCTACACCTTC. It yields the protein CASSVAKNPRDYGYTF.

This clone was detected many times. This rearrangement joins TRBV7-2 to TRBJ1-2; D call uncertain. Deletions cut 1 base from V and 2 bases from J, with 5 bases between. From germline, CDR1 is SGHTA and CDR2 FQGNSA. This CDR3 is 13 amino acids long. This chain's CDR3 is CASSLGGNYGYTF. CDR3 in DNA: TGTGCCAGCAGCTTAGGAGGAAACTATGGCTACACCTTC.

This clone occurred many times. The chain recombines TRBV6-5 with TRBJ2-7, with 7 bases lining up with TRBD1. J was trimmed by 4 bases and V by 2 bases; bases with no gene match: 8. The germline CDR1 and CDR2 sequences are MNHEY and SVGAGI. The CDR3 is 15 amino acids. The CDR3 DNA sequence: TGTGCCAGCAGTTACACCGCGGACAGGCTTTACGAGCAGTACTTC. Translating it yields CASSYTADRLYEQYF.

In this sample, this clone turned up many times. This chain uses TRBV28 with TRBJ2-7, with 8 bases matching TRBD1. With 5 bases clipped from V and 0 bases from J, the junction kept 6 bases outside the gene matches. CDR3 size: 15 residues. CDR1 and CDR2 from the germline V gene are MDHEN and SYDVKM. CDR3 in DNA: TGTGCCAGCAGTCTCGACAGGGGAAGCTCCTACGAGCAGTACTTC. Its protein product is CASSLDRGSSYEQYF.

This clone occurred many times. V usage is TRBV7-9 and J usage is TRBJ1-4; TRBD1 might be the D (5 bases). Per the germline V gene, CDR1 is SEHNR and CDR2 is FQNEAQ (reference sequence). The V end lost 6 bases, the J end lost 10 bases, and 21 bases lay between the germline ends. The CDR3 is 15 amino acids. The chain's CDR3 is CASRLDSPGSGKLFF. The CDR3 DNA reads TGTGCCAGCAGGCTCGACAGTCCTGGTAGTGGAAAACTGTTTTTT. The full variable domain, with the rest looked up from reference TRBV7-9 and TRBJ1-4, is DTGVSQNPRHKITKRGQNVTFRCDPISEHNRLYWYRQTLGQGPEFLTYFQNEAQLEKSRLLSDRFSAERPKGSFSTLEIQRTEQGDSAMYLCASRLDSPGSGKLFFGSGTQLSVL.

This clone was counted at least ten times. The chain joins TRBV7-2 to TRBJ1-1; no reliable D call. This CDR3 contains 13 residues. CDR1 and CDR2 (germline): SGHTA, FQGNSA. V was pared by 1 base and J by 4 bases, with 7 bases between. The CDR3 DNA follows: TGTGCCAGCAGCTTAGGAGGGAGCACTGAAGCTTTCTTT. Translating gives CASSLGGSTEAFF.

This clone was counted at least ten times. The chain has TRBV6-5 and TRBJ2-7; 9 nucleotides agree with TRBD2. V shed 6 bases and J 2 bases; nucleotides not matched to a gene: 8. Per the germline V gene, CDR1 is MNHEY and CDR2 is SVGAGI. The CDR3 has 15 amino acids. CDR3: CASSQGLAYAYEQYF. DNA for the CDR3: TGTGCCAGCAGCCAAGGACTAGCGTATGCCTACGAGCAGTACTTC.

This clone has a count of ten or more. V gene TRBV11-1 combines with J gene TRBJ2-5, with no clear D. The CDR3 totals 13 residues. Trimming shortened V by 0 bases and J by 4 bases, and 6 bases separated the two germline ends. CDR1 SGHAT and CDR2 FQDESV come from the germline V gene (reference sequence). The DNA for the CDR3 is TGTGCCAGCAGCTTAGCCGGTATAGAGACCCAGTACTTC. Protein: CASSLAGIETQYF.

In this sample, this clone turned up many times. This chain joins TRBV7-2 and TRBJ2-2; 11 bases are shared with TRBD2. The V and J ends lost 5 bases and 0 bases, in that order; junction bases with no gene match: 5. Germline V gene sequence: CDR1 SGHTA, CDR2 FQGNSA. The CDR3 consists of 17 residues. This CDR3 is CASSRTSGPTNTGELFF. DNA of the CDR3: TGTGCCAGCAGCAGGACTAGCGGGCCTACGAACACCGGGGAGCTGTTTTTT.